This entry is about one TCR beta chain. What it binds is unknown. Sequence at one end of the junction differs from germline and may be a read error. The primer mix had 60 Vbeta and 13 Jbeta primers. Clones were sequenced by immunoSEQ multiplex PCR, and TCRdb holds only the in-frame ones, with some missing. The table records some 150,000 clones, about three quarters of them present only once. This record comes from a study of cytomegalovirus exposure and HLA in healthy donors. Notes on the study in general: Confirmation in vitro established that a few CMV-associated chains were specific for CMV antigens.

CDR3 length: 14 residues. Per the germline V gene, CDR1 is SEHNR and CDR2 is FQNEAQ (reference sequence). When sampled, the donors appeared nominally healthy, though they likely had unrecorded immune exposures. This chain connects TRBV7-9 to TRBJ1-2; 7 bases map to TRBD1. This TCR came from a male donor in good health and CMV-seronegative. The source material was PBMCs. Here the CDR3 reads CSSLETGQGDGYTF. CDR3 DNA sequence: TGTTCCAGCTTAGAGACAGGGCAAGGGGATGGCTACACCTTC.